The clone carrying this TCR beta chain was detected only a few times. One entry per CDR3 protein, called by TCRdb with MiXCR from the RT-PCR reads. The sample contains more than 600,000 distinct CDR3 sequences, 12% to 15% of which appear only once. The CDR3 is made up of 12 amino acids. Trimming took off 6 bases at V and 10 bases at J, with 12 bases between the two ends. The sequence was obtained from a female donor in good health, serving as a healthy control. The sample taken for sequencing was memory CD4+ T cells from blood. The chain links TRBV12-3 or TRBV12-4 to TRBJ2-2; D is possibly TRBD1 or TRBD2 (5 bases each). CDR3 residues: CASSSGRVELFF. CDR3 bases: TGTGCCAGCAGCTCGGGGCGTGTGGAGCTGTTTTTT.